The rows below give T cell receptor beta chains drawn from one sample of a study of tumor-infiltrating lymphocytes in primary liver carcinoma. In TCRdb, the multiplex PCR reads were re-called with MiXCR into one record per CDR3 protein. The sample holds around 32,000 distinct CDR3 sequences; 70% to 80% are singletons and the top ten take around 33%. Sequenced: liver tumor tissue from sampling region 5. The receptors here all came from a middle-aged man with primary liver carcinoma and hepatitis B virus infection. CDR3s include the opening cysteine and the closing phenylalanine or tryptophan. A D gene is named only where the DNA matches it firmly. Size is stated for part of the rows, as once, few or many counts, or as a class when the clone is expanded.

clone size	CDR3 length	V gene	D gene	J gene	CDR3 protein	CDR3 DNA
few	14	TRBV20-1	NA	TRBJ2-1	CSARETGSYNEQFF	TGCAGTGCTAGAGAGACAGGCTCCTACAATGAGCAGTTCTTC
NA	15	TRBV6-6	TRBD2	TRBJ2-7	CASRRTSGGFKEQYF	TGTGCCAGCAGGCGGACTAGCGGGGGGTTTAAGGAGCAGTACTTC
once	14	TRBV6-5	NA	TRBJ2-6	CASRGVSGANALTF	TGTGCCAGCCGTGGAGTCTCTGGGGCCAACGCCCTGACTTTC
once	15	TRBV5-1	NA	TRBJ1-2	CASSLAGFAEYGNTF	TGCGCCAGCAGCTTGGCTGGTTTCGCTGAGTATGGCAACACCTTC
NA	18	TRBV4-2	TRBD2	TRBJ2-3	CASSLEALLAGATDTQYF	TGTGCCAGCAGCCTAGAGGCGCTTCTGGCGGGAGCGACAGATACGCAGTATTTT
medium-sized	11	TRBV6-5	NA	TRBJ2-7	CASSERYEQYF	TGTGCCAGTTCTGAACGCTACGAGCAGTACTTC
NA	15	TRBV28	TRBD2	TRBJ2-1	CASTPASGIYNELFF	TGTGCCAGCACCCCTGCTAGCGGGATCTACAATGAGCTGTTCTTC
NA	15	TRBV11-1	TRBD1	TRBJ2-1	CASSSLGQVSNEQSF	TGTGCCAGCAGTTCCCTCGGACAGGTGAGCAATGAGCAGTCCTTC
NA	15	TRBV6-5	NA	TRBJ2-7	CASSYSGRNSYEQHF	TGTGCCAGCAGTTACTCCGGCAGAAACTCCTACGAACAGCACTTC
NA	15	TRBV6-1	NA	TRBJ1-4	CASSFGQWSNEKLFF	TGTGCCAGCAGTTTCGGACAGTGGAGTAATGAAAAACTGTTTTTT
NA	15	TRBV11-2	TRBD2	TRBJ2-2	CAGRSSGSAPWELFF	TGTGCCGGCAGATCTAGCGGGAGTGCCCCCTGGGAGCTGTTTTTT
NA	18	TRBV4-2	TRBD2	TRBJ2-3	CASSQVALLAEATDMQYF	TGTGCCAGCAGCCAAGTGGCGCTACTAGCGGAAGCGACAGATATGCAGTATTTT
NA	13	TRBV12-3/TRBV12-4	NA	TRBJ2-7	CASSSRLDYEQYF	TGTGCCAGCAGTTCACGGTTGGACTACGAGCAGTACTTC
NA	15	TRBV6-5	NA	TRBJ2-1	CASSLGRFSYNERFF	TGTGCCAGTTCACTCGGCAGGTTCTCCTACAATGAGCGGTTCTTC
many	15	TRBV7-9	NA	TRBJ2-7	CASSWASALNYEQYF	TGTGCCAGCAGCTGGGCGAGCGCGCTTAACTACGAGCAGTACTTC
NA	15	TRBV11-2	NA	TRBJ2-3	CASSTVTCGIDTQYF	TGTGCCAGCAGCACCGTGACTTGCGGCATAGATACGCAGTATTTT
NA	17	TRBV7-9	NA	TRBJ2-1	CASSLLYQGPRTNEQFF	TGTGCCAGCAGCTTACTATACCAGGGGCCTAGAACAAATGAGCAGTTCTTC
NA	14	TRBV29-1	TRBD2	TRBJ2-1	CSLAASGTYDEQFF	TGCAGCCTTGCGGCTAGCGGGACGTACGATGAGCAGTTCTTC
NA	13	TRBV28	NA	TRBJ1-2	CARSRGRGGGYTF	TGTGCCAGGAGCCGGGGACGGGGAGGTGGCTACACCTTC
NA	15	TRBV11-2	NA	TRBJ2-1	CASSLERTRAHEQFF	TGTGCCAGTAGCTTAGAGCGGACACGGGCCCACGAGCAGTTCTTC
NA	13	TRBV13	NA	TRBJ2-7	CAGNLNRVNEQYF	TGTGCCGGCAACTTAAACAGGGTGAACGAGCAGTACTTC
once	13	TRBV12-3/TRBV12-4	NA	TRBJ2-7	CASSLSSVYEQYF	TGTGCCAGCAGTTTATCGAGCGTCTATGAGCAGTACTTC
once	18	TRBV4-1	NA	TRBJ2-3	CASIRDRQGWVAADTQYF	TGCGCCAGTATCCGAGATCGGCAGGGCTGGGTTGCCGCAGATACGCAGTATTTT
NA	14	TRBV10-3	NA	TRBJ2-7	CTTSPGSGAYEQYF	TGTACCACCAGTCCCGGCTCGGGGGCCTACGAGCAGTACTTC
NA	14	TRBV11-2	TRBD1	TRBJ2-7	CADSSRTGGYEQYF	TGTGCTGATAGCTCTCGGACAGGGGGCTACGAGCAGTACTTC
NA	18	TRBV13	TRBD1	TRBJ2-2	CASCSSSERVGDTGELFF	TGTGCCAGCTGCTCAAGCAGTGAGAGGGTGGGAGACACAGGGGAACTGTTTTTT
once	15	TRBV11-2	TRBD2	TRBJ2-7	CASSLTFTGGYEQYF	TGCGCCAGCAGCTTAACTTTCACGGGAGGATACGAGCAATACTTC
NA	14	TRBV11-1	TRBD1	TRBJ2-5	CANSGQVEVETQYF	TGCGCCAACAGTGGACAGGTGGAGGTGGAGACCCAGTATTTC
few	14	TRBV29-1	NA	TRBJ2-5	CSVGDRAGGETQYF	TGCAGCGTTGGAGATCGGGCCGGGGGAGAGACCCAATACTTC
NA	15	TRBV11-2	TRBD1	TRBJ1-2	CASSFSWDRADGYTF	TGTGCCAGCAGCTTCTCCTGGGACAGGGCCGATGGCTACACCTTC
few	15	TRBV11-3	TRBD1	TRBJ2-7	CASSPGTGGNYEQYF	TGCGCCAGCAGCCCCGGGACAGGGGGCAACTACGAGCAGTACTTC
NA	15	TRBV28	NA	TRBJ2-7	CASSKPGTPTYEQHF	TGTGCCAGCAGTAAGCCCGGGACACCGACCTACGAGCAGCACTTC
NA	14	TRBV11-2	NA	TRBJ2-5	CASSLGGCQETQYF	TGTGCCAGCAGCCTAGGTGGCTGTCAAGAGACCCAGTACTTC
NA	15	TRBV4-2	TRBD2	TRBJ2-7	CASSQASGQHYELYF	TGTGCCAGCAGCCAAGCTAGCGGTCAACACTACGAGCTGTACTTC
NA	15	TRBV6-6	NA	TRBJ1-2	CASSDIGLVLYSYTF	TGTGCCAGCAGTGATATAGGGCTAGTACTCTATAGCTACACCTTC
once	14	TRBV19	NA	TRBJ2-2	CVSGISPESGELFF	TGTGTCAGTGGTATTTCTCCAGAGTCCGGGGAGCTGTTTTTT
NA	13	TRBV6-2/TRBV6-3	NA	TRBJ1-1	CASYPELNTEAFF	TGTGCCAGTTACCCAGAGCTGAACACTGAAGCTTTCTTT
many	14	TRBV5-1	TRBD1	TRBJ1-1	CASSYQDRDREAFF	TGCGCCAGCAGCTACCAGGACAGGGACAGGGAAGCTTTCTTT
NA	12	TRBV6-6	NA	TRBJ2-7	CDSSYLGNEQYF	TGTGACAGCAGTTATTTGGGGAACGAGCAGTACTTC
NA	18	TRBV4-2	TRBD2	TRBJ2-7	CVSSGKPELAGGLHEQYF	TGTGTCAGTAGTGGGAAACCGGAACTAGCGGGAGGGCTACACGAGCAGTACTTC
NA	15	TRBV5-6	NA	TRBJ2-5	CASSPGLAEQETQCF	TGTGCCAGCAGCCCGGGATTAGCTGAACAAGAGACCCAGTGCTTC
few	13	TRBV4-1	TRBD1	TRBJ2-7	CASSLNTGQESYF	TGTGCCAGCAGCCTAAATACCGGACAGGAGTCGTACTTC
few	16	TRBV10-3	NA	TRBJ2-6	CVVSAAWGSGANVLTF	TGTGTCGTCAGTGCTGCTTGGGGGAGCGGGGCCAACGTCCTGACTTTC
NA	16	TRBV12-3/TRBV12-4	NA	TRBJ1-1	CACSKGHATMNIEAFF	TGTGCCTGCAGTAAAGGACATGCGACGATGAACATTGAAGCTTTCTTT
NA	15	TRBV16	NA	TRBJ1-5	CASSQSHGARQPQHF	TGTGCCAGCAGCCAATCTCATGGTGCGAGACAGCCCCAGCATTTT
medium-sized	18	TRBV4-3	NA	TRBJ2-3	CASSQHPLGGTSTDTQYF	TGCGCCAGCAGCCAGCACCCCCTTGGCGGGACTAGCACAGATACGCAGTATTTT
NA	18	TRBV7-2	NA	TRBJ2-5	CASSPTGGMTWVRETQYF	TGTGCCAGCAGCCCAACAGGTGGTATGACATGGGTGCGAGAGACCCAGTACTTC
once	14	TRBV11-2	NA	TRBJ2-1	CANSLYRLLSELFF	TGTGCCAACAGCTTATACCGGCTACTTAGTGAGTTGTTCTTC
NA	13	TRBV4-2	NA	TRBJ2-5	CASNQGIQETQYF	TGTGCCAGCAACCAGGGGATCCAAGAGACCCAGTACTTC
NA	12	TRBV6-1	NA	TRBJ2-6	CASNIRTNVLTF	TGTGCCAGCAACATTAGGACCAACGTCCTGACTTTC
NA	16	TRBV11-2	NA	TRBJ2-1	CASSLELLALMNEQFF	TGTGCTAGCAGCTTAGAGCTCCTAGCGTTAATGAATGAGCAGTTCTTC
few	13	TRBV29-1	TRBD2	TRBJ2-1	CSVDGTRDNERFF	TGCAGCGTTGACGGGACTAGAGACAATGAGCGGTTCTTC
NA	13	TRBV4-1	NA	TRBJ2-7	CTSSPVRWCEQYF	TGCACCAGCAGCCCGGTCCGTTGGTGCGAGCAGTACTTC
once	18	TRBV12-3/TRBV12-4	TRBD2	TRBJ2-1	CASSFPSLAGGEGNVHFF	TGTGCCAGCAGTTTCCCCAGTCTCGCGGGAGGGGAGGGCAATGTGCACTTCTTC
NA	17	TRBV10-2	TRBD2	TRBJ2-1	CASSEPEGLSFYNEQFF	TGCGCCAGCAGTGAGCCAGAGGGACTATCCTTCTACAATGAGCAGTTCTTC